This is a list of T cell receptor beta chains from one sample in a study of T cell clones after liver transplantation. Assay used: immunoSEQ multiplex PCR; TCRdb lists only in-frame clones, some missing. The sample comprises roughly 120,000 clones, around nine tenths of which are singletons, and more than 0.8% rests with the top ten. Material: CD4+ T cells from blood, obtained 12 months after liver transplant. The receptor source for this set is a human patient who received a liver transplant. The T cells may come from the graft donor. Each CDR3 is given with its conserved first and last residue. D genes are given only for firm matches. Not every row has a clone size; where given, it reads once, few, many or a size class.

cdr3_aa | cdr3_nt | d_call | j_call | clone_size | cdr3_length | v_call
CASSSAETQYF | TGTGCCAGCAGCTCCGCGGAGACCCAGTACTTC | NA | TRBJ2-5 | NA | 11 | TRBV7-2
CASSLALGQGLSGYTF | TGTGCCAGCAGCTTGGCCTTAGGACAGGGTCTCTCTGGCTACACCTTC | TRBD1 | TRBJ1-2 | NA | 16 | TRBV5-4
CASRPRDISYNEQFF | TGTGCCAGCAGGCCCCGGGACATCTCCTACAATGAGCAGTTCTTC | NA | TRBJ2-1 | NA | 15 | TRBV2
CASSLLAGSYNEQFF | TGTGCCAGCAGCTTGCTAGCGGGGTCCTACAATGAGCAGTTCTTC | TRBD2 | TRBJ2-1 | NA | 15 | TRBV11-2
CATSRQNNYGYTF | TGTGCCACCAGCAGACAGAATAACTATGGCTACACCTTC | NA | TRBJ1-2 | few | 13 | TRBV15
CATPSETLFF | TGTGCCACCCCGAGTGAGACCCTGTTTTTT | NA | TRBJ1-4 | NA | 10 | TRBV25-1
CASSLAGIQETQYF | TGTGCCAGCAGCTTAGCGGGCATTCAAGAGACCCAGTACTTC | NA | TRBJ2-5 | once | 14 | TRBV7-7
CASSLGGQGPLSPYEQYF | TGTGCCAGCAGCTTGGGGGGACAGGGTCCCTTGAGCCCCTACGAGCAGTACTTC | TRBD1 | TRBJ2-7 | NA | 18 | TRBV5-4
CASSRGHPPTGELFF | TGTGCCAGCAGTCGGGGGCACCCGCCCACCGGGGAGCTGTTTTTT | NA | TRBJ2-2 | NA | 15 | TRBV6-5
CASSPFPRGTDTQYF | TGTGCCAGCAGCCCTTTTCCGAGGGGCACAGATACGCAGTATTTT | NA | TRBJ2-3 | once | 15 | TRBV7-2
CASSLTPLGDTIYF | TGTGCCAGCAGCTTGACGCCTTTGGGGGACACCATATATTTT | NA | TRBJ1-3 | once | 14 | TRBV5-4
CASSLGQGAAFF | TGTGCCAGCAGCCTCGGACAGGGGGCGGCTTTCTTT | TRBD1 | TRBJ1-1 | NA | 12 | TRBV7-9
CASSSKGPSYEQYF | TGCGCCAGCAGCTCAAAGGGCCCCTCCTACGAGCAGTACTTC | NA | TRBJ2-7 | NA | 14 | TRBV5-1
CASSLDQSRVNTEAFF | TGTGCCAGCAGCTTAGACCAGAGTCGGGTGAACACTGAAGCTTTCTTT | NA | TRBJ1-1 | NA | 16 | TRBV7-9
CASNPSGRAGDTQYF | TGTGCCAGCAATCCTAGCGGGAGGGCCGGAGATACGCAGTATTTT | TRBD2 | TRBJ2-3 | NA | 15 | TRBV6-6
CASSQEGRQTDTQYF | TGTGCCAGCAGTCAAGAGGGACGCCAAACAGATACGCAGTATTTT | NA | TRBJ2-3 | NA | 15 | TRBV28
CASSSSGAHPETQYF | TGTGCCAGTAGTAGCAGCGGGGCCCACCCCGAGACCCAGTACTTC | TRBD2 | TRBJ2-5 | NA | 15 | TRBV19
CASSLSPARARYGYTF | TGTGCCAGCAGTTTATCCCCGGCCAGGGCTCGCTATGGCTACACCTTC | NA | TRBJ1-2 | once | 16 | TRBV28
CASSFPQGRGYNEQFF | TGTGCCAGCAGCTTCCCCCAGGGGCGGGGTTACAATGAGCAGTTCTTC | NA | TRBJ2-1 | NA | 16 | TRBV11-3
CASSGRDRAFEAFF | TGTGCCAGCAGCGGCCGGGACAGGGCCTTTGAAGCTTTCTTT | TRBD1 | TRBJ1-1 | NA | 14 | TRBV2
CASSDRTRGAQYF | TGTGCCAGCAGTGATCGGACCCGAGGGGCGCAGTATTTT | NA | TRBJ2-3 | NA | 13 | TRBV6-4
CASSLTLGLAGDNEQFF | TGCGCCAGCAGCCTGACCCTAGGACTAGCGGGAGACAATGAGCAGTTCTTC | TRBD2 | TRBJ2-1 | NA | 17 | TRBV5-1
CASSQKGVGFQPQHF | TGTGCCAGCAGCCAAAAAGGGGTAGGGTTTCAGCCCCAGCATTTT | NA | TRBJ1-5 | NA | 15 | TRBV7-7
CASSISGSTQETQYF | TGTGCCAGTAGTATTAGCGGGAGTACCCAAGAGACCCAGTACTTC | TRBD2 | TRBJ2-5 | NA | 15 | TRBV19
CASSLIGGIGDTQYF | TGTGCCAGCAGCTTAATAGGCGGGATCGGAGATACGCAGTATTTT | NA | TRBJ2-3 | NA | 15 | TRBV7-3
CASSPRRTGELFF | TGTGCCAGCAGCCCTCGCCGCACCGGGGAGCTGTTTTTT | NA | TRBJ2-2 | once | 13 | TRBV7-2
CASSFGRTALDDTEAFF | TGTGCCAGCAGCTTCGGCCGGACAGCCCTTGACGACACTGAAGCTTTCTTT | NA | TRBJ1-1 | NA | 17 | TRBV7-9
CASSQSGTGGDEQYF | TGTGCCAGCAGCCAATCCGGGACAGGGGGCGACGAGCAGTACTTC | TRBD1 | TRBJ2-7 | NA | 15 | TRBV11-3
CASTPGSRGYEQYF | TGTGCCAGCACTCCCGGATCCAGGGGCTACGAGCAGTACTTC | NA | TRBJ2-7 | NA | 14 | TRBV6-6
CASSSRTGNQPQHF | TGTGCCAGCAGCTCCCGAACGGGCAATCAGCCCCAGCATTTT | NA | TRBJ1-5 | NA | 14 | TRBV5-8
CASSYGHPTVDTQYF | TGTGCCAGCAGTTACGGACACCCGACGGTGGATACGCAGTATTTT | NA | TRBJ2-3 | NA | 15 | TRBV6-5
CASRAPPGADTQYF | TGTGCCAGCAGAGCACCCCCAGGGGCAGATACGCAGTATTTT | NA | TRBJ2-3 | NA | 14 | TRBV28
CASSKDRATGELFF | TGTGCCAGTAGTAAGGACAGGGCCACCGGGGAGCTGTTTTTT | TRBD1 | TRBJ2-2 | NA | 14 | TRBV19
CASSMTSRGTDTQYF | TGTGCCAGCAGCATGACTAGTCGCGGCACAGATACGCAGTATTTT | NA | TRBJ2-3 | NA | 15 | TRBV7-2
CASSVEPAGETQYF | TGTGCCAGCAGCGTAGAGCCAGCGGGAGAGACCCAGTACTTC | NA | TRBJ2-5 | few | 14 | TRBV9
CASSDSGNSPLHF | TGTGCCAGCAGCGACAGCGGGAATTCACCCCTCCACTTT | NA | TRBJ1-6 | NA | 13 | TRBV7-9
CASSRYSYEQYF | TGTGCCAGCAGTCGCTACTCCTACGAGCAGTACTTC | NA | TRBJ2-7 | NA | 12 | TRBV11-3
CASSMSLGDYEQYF | TGTGCCAGTAGTATGTCCTTAGGGGATTACGAGCAGTACTTC | NA | TRBJ2-7 | NA | 14 | TRBV19
CASSNRGTGSSYEQYF | TGTGCCAGTAGCAACCGTGGGACAGGGTCCTCCTACGAGCAGTACTTC | TRBD1 | TRBJ2-7 | once | 16 | TRBV19
CASSAGRSEYF | TGTGCCAGCAGCGCCGGTCGATCGGAGTACTTC | NA | TRBJ2-7 | NA | 11 | TRBV11-2
CASSQTGATEAFF | TGTGCCAGCAGCCAGACAGGGGCCACTGAAGCTTTCTTT | TRBD1 | TRBJ1-1 | NA | 13 | TRBV11-2
CASSQSEGGSFSTDTQYF | TGCGCCAGCAGTCAATCTGAGGGGGGCTCGTTTAGCACAGATACGCAGTATTTT | NA | TRBJ2-3 | NA | 18 | TRBV23-1
CAISGTVSGANVLTF | TGTGCCATCAGTGGAACTGTCTCTGGGGCCAACGTCCTGACTTTC | NA | TRBJ2-6 | NA | 15 | TRBV10-3
CASSPISSYNEQFF | TGTGCCAGCAGCCCCATCAGCTCCTACAATGAGCAGTTCTTC | NA | TRBJ2-1 | NA | 14 | TRBV14
CASSPSGSSYNEQFF | TGTGCCAGCAGCCCCAGCGGAAGCTCCTACAATGAGCAGTTCTTC | NA | TRBJ2-1 | NA | 15 | TRBV7-3
CASTLQGEGIYEQYF | TGTGCCAGCACTCTACAGGGTGAGGGGATCTACGAGCAGTACTTC | NA | TRBJ2-7 | NA | 15 | TRBV2
CASSWTGDDEQYF | TGTGCCAGCAGTTGGACAGGGGATGACGAGCAGTACTTC | TRBD1 | TRBJ2-7 | NA | 13 | TRBV6-6
CASGRGNQPQHF | TGTGCCAGCGGACGTGGCAATCAGCCCCAGCATTTT | NA | TRBJ1-5 | NA | 12 | TRBV28
CASSQIAAGELFF | TGTGCCAGCTCGCAAATAGCGGCCGGGGAGCTGTTTTTT | NA | TRBJ2-2 | NA | 13 | TRBV18